Included here is one TCR beta chain sequence, with context. The data stem from a study of blood T cell repertoires in COVID-19. Germline-derived CDR1 and CDR2 are MNHNY and SVGAGI (reference sequence). Trimming removed 5 bases at V and 2 bases at J, with 16 bases between. There are 15 residues in the CDR3. Authors' methods: Reference gene primer amplification gave nucleated cell count estimates. This table comes from immunoSEQ multiplex PCR, and its TCRdb copy is limited to in-frame clones, with some not included. Clone size and V and J calls were adopted from that table, with D and trimming inferred from the DNA. The top ten clones hold 5% of a sample with about 280,000 clones, around 80% of them seen once. This study enrolled people aged 18 to 89 from about two dozen US geographic areas. Grouping used clinical history reported by participants in a survey and questionnaire. Within the 2 weeks before study entry, each person in the exposed group met a COVID-19 case.

This chain links TRBV6-6 with TRBJ2-7, with a tentative D call TRBD2 (6 bases). This TCR was sampled from a man in his forties or fifties who had been exposed to COVID-19. Source material: PBMCs or T cells enriched from blood (not recorded which). CDR3 sequence: CASSPGRGITYEQYF. The DNA for the CDR3 is TGTGCCAGCAGTCCTGGACGGGGGATTACCTACGAGCAGTACTTC.